The source of this T cell receptor beta chain is a study of CD8 T cells in Susac syndrome. In the study overall: Within the sequenced Susac syndrome patient group, about six exhibited active disease and under 10 were in remission. When their blood was taken, patients with Susac syndrome were therapy-naive, taking corticosteroids, or taking intravenous immunoglobulin alone. Study conclusions and caveats: Clonal expansion was not seen in any Susac syndrome CD4+ T cell repertoire. The authors acknowledged that their TCR sequencing and HLA analysis involved a relatively small number of individuals.

For this clonotype: Its antigen remains unidentified.

When the RNA was reverse transcribed, random hexamers were used with an input of roughly 0.45 to 1 ug. TCRdb re-derived calls from the immunoSEQ multiplex PCR reads in MiXCR, one entry per CDR3 protein. The table records over 100,000 distinct CDR3 sequences, 95% to 96% of them present only once. CDR1 is MNHEY, CDR2 SVGAGI, per germline. The CDR3 is 13 residues long. V lost 3 bases and J 4 bases, leaving 7 bases between the germline ends. The rearrangement joins TRBV6-5 to TRBJ1-3, with unresolved D. The sample taken for sequencing was CD4+ T cells from PBMCs. The sequence came from a human donor with Susac syndrome. CDR3 in DNA: TGTGCCAGCAGTTATTTATCCGGAAACACCATATATTTT. As protein: CASSYLSGNTIYF.